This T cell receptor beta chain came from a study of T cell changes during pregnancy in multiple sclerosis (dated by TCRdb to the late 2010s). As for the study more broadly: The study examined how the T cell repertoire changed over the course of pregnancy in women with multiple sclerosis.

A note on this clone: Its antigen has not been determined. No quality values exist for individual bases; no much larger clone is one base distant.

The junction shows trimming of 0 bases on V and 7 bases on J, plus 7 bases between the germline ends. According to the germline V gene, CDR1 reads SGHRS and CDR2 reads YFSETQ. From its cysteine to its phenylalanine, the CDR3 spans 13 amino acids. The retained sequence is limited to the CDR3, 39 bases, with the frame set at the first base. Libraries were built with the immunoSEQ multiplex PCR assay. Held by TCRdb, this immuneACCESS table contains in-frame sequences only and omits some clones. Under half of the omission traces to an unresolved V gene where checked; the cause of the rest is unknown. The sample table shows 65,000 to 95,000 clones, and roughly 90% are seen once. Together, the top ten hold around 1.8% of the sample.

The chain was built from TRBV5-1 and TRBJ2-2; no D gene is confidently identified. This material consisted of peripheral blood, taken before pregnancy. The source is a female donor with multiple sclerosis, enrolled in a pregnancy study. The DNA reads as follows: TGCGCCAGCAGCTTGGTTCGGGTCGGGGAGCTGTTTTTT. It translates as CASSLVRVGELFF.